This T cell receptor beta chain is from a study of T cells in Graves' hyperthyroidism and ophthalmopathy. The table lists this clonotype with a few counts. What it binds is not known. Study results and caveats: Ophthalmopathy was identified by the model a median about six months ahead of onset. Ophthalmopathy was told apart from stable hyperthyroidism by a 13 V-J model.

RNA transcripts served as the template for amplifying TCR beta CDR3 regions. When the TCR CDR3 underwent first-round RT-PCR, the HTBI primer set was used. TCRdb reanalysed the multiplex PCR reads using MiXCR and keeps one entry per CDR3 protein. Of about 480,000 distinct CDR3 sequences listed, about 15% are singletons. Germline V gene data show CDR1 as SGHRS and CDR2 as YFSETQ. This CDR3 spans 15 amino acids. Trimming took 0 bases from V and 5 from J, leaving 14 bases between them. The study excluded patients with uncontrolled infection, other autoimmune disease, pregnancy or lactation. Orbital computed tomography and thyroid ultrasound, together with serum TRAb and thyroxine and clinical symptoms, were used for diagnoses.

This chain links TRBV5-1 with TRBJ2-5, with D perhaps matching TRBD2 (6 bases). What was sequenced was blood. The TCR comes from a woman between 18 and 29 years old with Graves' hyperthyroidism. CDR3 nucleotide sequence: TGCGCCAGCAGCTTGGAATCCGGGGGTAGCGAGACCCAGTACTTC. This sequence encodes CASSLESGGSETQYF. The variable domain in full, completed from reference TRBV5-1 and TRBJ2-5, reads KAGVTQTPRYLIKTRGQQVTLSCSPISGHRSVSWYQQTPGQGLQFLFEYFSETQRNKGNFPGRFSGRQFSNSRSEMNVSTLELGDSALYLCASSLESGGSETQYFGPGTRLLVL.